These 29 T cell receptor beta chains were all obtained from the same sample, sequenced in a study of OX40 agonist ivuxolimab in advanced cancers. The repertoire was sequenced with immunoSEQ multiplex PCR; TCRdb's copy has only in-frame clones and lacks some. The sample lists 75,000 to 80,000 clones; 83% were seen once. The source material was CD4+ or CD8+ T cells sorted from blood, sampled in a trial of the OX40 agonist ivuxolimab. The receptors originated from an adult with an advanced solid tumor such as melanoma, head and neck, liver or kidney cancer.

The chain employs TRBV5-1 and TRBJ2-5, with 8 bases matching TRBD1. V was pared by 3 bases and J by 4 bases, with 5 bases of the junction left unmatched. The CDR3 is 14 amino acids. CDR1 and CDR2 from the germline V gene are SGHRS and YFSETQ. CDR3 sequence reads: CASSSPQGGETQYF. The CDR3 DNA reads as TGCGCCAGCAGCTCCCCACAGGGGGGAGAGACCCAGTACTTC.

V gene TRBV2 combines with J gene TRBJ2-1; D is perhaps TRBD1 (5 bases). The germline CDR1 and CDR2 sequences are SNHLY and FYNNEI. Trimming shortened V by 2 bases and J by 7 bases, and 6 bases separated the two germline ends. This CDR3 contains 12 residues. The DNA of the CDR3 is TGTGCCAGCAGTGAATCAGGGAATGAGCAGTTCTTC. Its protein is CASSESGNEQFF.

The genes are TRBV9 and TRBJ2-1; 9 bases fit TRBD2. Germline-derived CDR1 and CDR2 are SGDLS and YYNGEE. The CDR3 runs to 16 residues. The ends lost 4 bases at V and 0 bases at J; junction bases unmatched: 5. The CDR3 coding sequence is TGTGCCAGCAGCCCTTTTAGCGGGAGCTCCTACAATGAGCAGTTCTTC. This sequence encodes CASSPFSGSSYNEQFF.

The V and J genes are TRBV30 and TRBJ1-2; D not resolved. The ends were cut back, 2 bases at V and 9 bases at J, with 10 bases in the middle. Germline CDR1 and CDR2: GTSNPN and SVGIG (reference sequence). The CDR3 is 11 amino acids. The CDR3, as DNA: TGTGCCTGGAGTTCCGAATGGCGCTACACCTTC. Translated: CAWSSEWRYTF.

CDR3 coding DNA: TGTGCCAGCAGCCCGACAATACAAGTGCTGTTTTTT. Translation: CASSPTIQVLFF. This chain uses TRBV7-3 with TRBJ1-4; no firm D call. V was trimmed by 5 bases and J by 14 bases, leaving 15 bases between them. This CDR3 has 12 amino acids. Germline V lookup: CDR1 SGHTA, CDR2 FQGTGA.

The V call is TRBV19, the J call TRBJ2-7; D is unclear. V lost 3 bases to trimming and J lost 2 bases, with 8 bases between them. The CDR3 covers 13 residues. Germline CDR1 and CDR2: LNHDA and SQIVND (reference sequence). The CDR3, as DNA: TGTGCCAGTAGTATTGGTGTAACCTACGAGCAGTACTTC. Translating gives CASSIGVTYEQYF. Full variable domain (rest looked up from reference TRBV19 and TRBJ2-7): DGGITQSPKYLFRKEGQNVTLSCEQNLNHDAMYWYRQDPGQGLRLIYYSQIVNDFQKGDIAEGYSVSREKKESFPLTVTSAQKNPTAFYLCASSIGVTYEQYFGPGTRLTVT.

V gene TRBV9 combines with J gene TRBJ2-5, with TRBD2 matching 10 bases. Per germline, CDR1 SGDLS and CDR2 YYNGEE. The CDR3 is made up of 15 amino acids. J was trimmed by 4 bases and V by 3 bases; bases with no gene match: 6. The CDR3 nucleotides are TGTGCCAGCAGCGCGCGGGCTAGCGGGGGAGAGACCCAGTACTTC. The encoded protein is CASSARASGGETQYF. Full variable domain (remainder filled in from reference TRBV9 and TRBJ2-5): DSGVTQTPKHLITATGQRVTLRCSPRSGDLSVYWYQQSLDQGLQFLIQYYNGEERAKGNILERFSAQQFPDLHSELNLSSLELGDSALYFCASSARASGGETQYFGPGTRLLVL.

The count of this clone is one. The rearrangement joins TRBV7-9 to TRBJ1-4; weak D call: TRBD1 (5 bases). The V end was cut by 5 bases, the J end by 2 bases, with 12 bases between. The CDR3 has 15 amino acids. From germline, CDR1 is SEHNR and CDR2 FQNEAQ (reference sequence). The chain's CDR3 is CASSRWRDTNEKLFF. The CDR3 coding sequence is TGTGCCAGCAGCCGGTGGAGGGACACTAATGAAAAACTGTTTTTT.

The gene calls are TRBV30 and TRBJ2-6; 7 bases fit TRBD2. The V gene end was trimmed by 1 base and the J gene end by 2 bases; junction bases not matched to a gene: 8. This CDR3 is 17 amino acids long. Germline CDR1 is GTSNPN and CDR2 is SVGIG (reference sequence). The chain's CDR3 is CAWSGMGRGTGANVLTF. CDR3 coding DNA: TGTGCCTGGAGTGGGATGGGGCGGGGGACTGGGGCCAACGTCCTGACTTTC.

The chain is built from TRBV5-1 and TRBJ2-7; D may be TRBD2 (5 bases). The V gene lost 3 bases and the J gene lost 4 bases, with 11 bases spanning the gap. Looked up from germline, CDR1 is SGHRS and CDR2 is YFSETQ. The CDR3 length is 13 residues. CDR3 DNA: TGCGCCAGCAGCTCCGGACGGACTTACGAGCAGTACTTC. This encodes CASSSGRTYEQYF. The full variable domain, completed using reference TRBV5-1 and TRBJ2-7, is KAGVTQTPRYLIKTRGQQVTLSCSPISGHRSVSWYQQTPGQGLQFLFEYFSETQRNKGNFPGRFSGRQFSNSRSEMNVSTLELGDSALYLCASSSGRTYEQYFGPGTRLTVT.

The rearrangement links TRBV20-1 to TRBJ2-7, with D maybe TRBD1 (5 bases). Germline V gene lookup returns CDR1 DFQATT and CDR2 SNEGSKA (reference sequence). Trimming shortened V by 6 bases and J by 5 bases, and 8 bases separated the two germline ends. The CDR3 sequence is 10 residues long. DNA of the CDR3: TGCAGTGCGAAGGGGAACGAGCAGTACTTC. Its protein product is CSAKGNEQYF.

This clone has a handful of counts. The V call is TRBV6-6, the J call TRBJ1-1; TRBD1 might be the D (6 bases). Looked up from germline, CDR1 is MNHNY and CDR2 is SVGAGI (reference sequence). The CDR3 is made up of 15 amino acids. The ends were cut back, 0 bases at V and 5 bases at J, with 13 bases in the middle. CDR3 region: CASSYSGQLGTEAFF. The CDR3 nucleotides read TGTGCCAGCAGTTACTCCGGACAGTTGGGGACTGAAGCTTTCTTT.

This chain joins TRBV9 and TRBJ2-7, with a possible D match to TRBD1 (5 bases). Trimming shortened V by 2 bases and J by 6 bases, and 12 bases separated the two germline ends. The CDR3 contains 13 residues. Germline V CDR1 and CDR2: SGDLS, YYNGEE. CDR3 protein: CASSVLPGLEQYF. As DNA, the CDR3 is TGTGCCAGCAGCGTTCTACCAGGGCTCGAGCAGTACTTC.

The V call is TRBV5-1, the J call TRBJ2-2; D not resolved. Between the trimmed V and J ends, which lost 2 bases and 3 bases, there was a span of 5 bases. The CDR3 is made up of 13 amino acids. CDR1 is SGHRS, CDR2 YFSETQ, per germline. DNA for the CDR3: TGCGCCAGCAGCTTTGACCACACCGGGGAGCTGTTTTTT. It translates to CASSFDHTGELFF.

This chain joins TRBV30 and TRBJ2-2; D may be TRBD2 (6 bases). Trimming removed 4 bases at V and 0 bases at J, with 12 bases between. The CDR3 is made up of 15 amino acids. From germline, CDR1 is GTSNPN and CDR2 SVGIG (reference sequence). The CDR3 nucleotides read TGTGCCTGGACGGGCGGGGTCGCGAACACCGGGGAGCTGTTTTTT. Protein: CAWTGGVANTGELFF.

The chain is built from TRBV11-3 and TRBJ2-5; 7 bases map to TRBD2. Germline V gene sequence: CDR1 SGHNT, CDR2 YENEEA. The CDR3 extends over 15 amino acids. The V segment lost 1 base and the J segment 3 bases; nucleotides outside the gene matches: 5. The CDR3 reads CASSLGGRAEETQYF. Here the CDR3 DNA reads TGTGCCAGCAGCTTAGGAGGGAGGGCCGAAGAGACCCAGTACTTC. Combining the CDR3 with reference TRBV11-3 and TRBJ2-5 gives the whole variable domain EAGVVQSPRYKIIEKKQPVAFWCNPISGHNTLYWYLQNLGQGPELLIRYENEEAVDDSQLPKDRFSAERLKGVDSTLKIQPAELGDSAVYLCASSLGGRAEETQYFGPGTRLLVL.

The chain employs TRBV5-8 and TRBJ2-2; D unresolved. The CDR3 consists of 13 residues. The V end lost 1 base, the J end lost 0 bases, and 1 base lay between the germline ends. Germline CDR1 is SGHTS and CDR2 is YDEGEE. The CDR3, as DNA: TGTGCCAGCAGCTTGCCGAACACCGGGGAGCTGTTTTTT. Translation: CASSLPNTGELFF.

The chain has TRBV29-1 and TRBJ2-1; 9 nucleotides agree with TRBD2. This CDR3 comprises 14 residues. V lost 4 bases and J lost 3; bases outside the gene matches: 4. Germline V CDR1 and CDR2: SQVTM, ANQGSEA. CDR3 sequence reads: CSVAGTSFYNEQFF. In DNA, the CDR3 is TGCAGCGTTGCCGGGACTAGCTTCTACAATGAGCAGTTCTTC.

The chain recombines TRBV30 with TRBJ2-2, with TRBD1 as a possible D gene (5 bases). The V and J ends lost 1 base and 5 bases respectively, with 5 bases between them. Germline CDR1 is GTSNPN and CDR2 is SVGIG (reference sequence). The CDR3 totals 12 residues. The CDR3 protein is CAWSDRTGELFF. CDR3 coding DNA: TGTGCCTGGAGTGACAGGACCGGGGAGCTGTTTTTT.

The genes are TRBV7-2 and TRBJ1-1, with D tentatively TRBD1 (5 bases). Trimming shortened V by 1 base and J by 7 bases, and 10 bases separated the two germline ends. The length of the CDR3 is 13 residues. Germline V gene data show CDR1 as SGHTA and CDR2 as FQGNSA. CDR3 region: CASSLEAGLEAFF. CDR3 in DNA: TGTGCCAGCAGCTTAGAGGCAGGGCTTGAAGCTTTCTTT.

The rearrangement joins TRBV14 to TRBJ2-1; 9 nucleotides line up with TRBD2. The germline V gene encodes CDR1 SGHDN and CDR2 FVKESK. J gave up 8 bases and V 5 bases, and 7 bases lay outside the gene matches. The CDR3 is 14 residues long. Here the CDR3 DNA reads TGTGCCAGCAGCAGTTTGCGGGAGGGTGATGAGCAGTTCTTC. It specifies CASSSLREGDEQFF. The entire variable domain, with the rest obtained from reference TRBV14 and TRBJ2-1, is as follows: EAGVTQFPSHSVIEKGQTVTLRCDPISGHDNLYWYRRVMGKEIKFLLHFVKESKQDESGMPNNRFLAERTGGTYSTLKVQPAELEDSGVYFCASSSLREGDEQFFGPGTRLTVL.

The CDR3 region is CASSVTGAGYEQYF. The CDR3 DNA reads TGCGCCAGCAGCGTGACAGGGGCCGGGTACGAGCAGTACTTC. The chain is built from TRBV5-1 and TRBJ2-7; 8 bases match TRBD1. V was pared by 4 bases and J by 4 bases, with 7 bases of the junction left unmatched. Per germline, CDR1 SGHRS and CDR2 YFSETQ. There are 14 residues in the CDR3.

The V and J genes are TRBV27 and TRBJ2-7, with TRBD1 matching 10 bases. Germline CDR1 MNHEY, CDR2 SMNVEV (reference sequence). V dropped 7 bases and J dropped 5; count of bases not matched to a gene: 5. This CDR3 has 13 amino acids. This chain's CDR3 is CASNRQGAHEQYF. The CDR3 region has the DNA TGTGCCAGCAATAGACAGGGGGCCCACGAGCAGTACTTC.

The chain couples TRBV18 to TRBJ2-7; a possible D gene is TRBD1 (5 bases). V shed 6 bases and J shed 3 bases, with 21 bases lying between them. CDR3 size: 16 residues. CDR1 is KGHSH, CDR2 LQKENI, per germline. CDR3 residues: CASSPGGAATLYEQYF. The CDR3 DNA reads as TGTGCCAGCTCGCCCGGTGGGGCAGCGACTCTCTACGAGCAGTACTTC.

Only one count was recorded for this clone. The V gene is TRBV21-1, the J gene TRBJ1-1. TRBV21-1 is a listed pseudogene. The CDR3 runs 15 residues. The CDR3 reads CASSKEGTVRTEAFF. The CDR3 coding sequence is TGTGCCAGCAGCAAAGAGGGGACGGTGAGAACTGAAGCTTTCTTT.

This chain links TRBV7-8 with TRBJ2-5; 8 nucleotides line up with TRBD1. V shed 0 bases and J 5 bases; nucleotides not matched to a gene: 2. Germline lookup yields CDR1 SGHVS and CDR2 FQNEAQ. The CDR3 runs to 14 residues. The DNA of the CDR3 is TGTGCCAGCAGCTTAGCCGGACAGGGCGAGACCCAGTACTTC. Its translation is CASSLAGQGETQYF. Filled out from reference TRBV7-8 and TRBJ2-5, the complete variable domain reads GAGVSQSPRYKVAKRGQDVALRCDPISGHVSLFWYQQALGQGPEFLTYFQNEAQLDKSGLPSDRFFAERPEGSVSTLKIQRTQQEDSAVYLCASSLAGQGETQYFGPGTRLLVL.

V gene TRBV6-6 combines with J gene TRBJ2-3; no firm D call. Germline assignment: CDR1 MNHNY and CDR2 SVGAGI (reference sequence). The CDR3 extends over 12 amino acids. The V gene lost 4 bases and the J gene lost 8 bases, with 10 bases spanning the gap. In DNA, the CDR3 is TGTGCCAGCAGTTTGCCGGACGGTACGCAGTATTTT. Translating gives CASSLPDGTQYF.

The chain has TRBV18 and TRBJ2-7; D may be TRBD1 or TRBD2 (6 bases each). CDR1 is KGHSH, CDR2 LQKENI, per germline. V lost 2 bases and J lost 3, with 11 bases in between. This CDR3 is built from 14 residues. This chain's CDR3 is CASSPARGGYEQYF. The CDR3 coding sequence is TGTGCCAGCTCACCAGCCAGGGGAGGCTACGAGCAGTACTTC.

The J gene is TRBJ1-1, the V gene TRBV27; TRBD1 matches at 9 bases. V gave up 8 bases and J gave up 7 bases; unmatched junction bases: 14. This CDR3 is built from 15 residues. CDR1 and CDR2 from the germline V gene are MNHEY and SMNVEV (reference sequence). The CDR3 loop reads CASSKLDRGRGEAFF. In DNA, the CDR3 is TGTGCCAGCTCCAAGTTGGACAGGGGCCGGGGTGAAGCTTTCTTT.